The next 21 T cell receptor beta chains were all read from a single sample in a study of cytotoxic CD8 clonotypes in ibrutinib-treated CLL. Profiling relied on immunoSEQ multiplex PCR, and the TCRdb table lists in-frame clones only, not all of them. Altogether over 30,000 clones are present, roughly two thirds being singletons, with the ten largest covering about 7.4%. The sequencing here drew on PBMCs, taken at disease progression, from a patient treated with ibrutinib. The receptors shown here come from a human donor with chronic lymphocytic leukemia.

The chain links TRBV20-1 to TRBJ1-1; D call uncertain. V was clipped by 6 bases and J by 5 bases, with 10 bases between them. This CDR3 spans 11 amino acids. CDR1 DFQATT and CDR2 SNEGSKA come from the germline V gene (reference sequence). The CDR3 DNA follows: TGCAGTGCGGAGGGAGTAACTGAAGCTTTCTTT. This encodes CSAEGVTEAFF.

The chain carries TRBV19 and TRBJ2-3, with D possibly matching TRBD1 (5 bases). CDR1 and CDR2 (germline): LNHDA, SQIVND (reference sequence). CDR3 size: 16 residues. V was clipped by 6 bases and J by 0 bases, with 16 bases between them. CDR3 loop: CASRQADTPSTDTQYF. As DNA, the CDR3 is TGTGCCAGTAGACAGGCCGACACCCCTAGCACAGATACGCAGTATTTT. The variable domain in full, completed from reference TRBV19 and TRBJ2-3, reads DGGITQSPKYLFRKEGQNVTLSCEQNLNHDAMYWYRQDPGQGLRLIYYSQIVNDFQKGDIAEGYSVSREKKESFPLTVTSAQKNPTAFYLCASRQADTPSTDTQYFGPGTRLTVL.

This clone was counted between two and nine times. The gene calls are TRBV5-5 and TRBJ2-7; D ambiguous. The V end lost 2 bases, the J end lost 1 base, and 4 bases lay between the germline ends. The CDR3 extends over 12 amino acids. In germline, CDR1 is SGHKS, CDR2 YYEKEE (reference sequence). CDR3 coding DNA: TGTGCCAGCAGCTTAACATCCTACGAGCAGTACTTC. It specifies CASSLTSYEQYF.

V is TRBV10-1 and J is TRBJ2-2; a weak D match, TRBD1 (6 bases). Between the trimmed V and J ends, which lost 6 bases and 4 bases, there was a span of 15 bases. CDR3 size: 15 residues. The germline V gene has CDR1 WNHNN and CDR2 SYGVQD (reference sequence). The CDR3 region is CASSPQRTVTGELFF. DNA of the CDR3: TGCGCCAGCAGCCCTCAGAGGACAGTCACCGGGGAGCTGTTTTTT.

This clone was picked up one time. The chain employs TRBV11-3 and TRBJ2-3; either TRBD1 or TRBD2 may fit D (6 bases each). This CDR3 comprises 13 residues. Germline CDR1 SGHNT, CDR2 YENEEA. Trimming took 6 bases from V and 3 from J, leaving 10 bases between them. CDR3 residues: CASRPGATDTQYF. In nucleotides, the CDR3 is TGTGCCAGCAGGCCGGGGGCGACAGATACGCAGTATTTT.

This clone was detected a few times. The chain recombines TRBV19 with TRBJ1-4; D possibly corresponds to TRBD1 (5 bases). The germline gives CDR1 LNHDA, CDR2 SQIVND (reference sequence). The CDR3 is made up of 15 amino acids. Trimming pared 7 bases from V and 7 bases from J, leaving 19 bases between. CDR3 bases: TGTGCCAGTACCGATCGGGGGGGAATGCCTGAAAAACTGTTTTTT. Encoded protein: CASTDRGGMPEKLFF.

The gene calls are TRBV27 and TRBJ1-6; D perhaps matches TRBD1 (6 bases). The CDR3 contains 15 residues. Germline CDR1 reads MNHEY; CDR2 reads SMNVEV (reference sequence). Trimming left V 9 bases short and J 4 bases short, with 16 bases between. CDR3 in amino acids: CASTKGVSYNSPLHF. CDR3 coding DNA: TGTGCCAGTACCAAGGGGGTTAGTTATAATTCACCCCTCCACTTT.

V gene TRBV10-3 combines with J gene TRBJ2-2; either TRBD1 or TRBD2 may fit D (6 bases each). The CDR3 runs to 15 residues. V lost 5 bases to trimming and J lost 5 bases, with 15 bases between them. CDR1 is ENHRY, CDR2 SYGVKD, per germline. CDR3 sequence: CAISSGGAETGELFF. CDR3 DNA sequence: TGTGCCATCAGTTCCGGGGGCGCGGAGACCGGGGAGCTGTTTTTT.

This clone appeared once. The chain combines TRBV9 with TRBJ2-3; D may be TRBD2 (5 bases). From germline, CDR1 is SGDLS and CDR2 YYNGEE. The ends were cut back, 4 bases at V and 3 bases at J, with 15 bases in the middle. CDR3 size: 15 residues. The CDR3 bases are TGTGCCAGCAGCCCTGATGCGGGTTGGACAGATACGCAGTATTTT. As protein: CASSPDAGWTDTQYF.

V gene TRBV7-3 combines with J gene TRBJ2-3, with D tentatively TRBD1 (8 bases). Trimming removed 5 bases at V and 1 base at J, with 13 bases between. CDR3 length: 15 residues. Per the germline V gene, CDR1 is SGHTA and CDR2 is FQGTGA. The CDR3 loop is CASSRQGRGTDTQYF. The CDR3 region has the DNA TGTGCCAGCAGCCGACAGGGGAGGGGCACAGATACGCAGTATTTT. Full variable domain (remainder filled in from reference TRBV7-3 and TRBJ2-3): GAGVSQTPSNKVTEKGKYVELRCDPISGHTALYWYRQSLGQGPEFLIYFQGTGAADDSGLPNDRFFAVRPEGSVSTLKIQRTERGDSAVYLCASSRQGRGTDTQYFGPGTRLTVL.

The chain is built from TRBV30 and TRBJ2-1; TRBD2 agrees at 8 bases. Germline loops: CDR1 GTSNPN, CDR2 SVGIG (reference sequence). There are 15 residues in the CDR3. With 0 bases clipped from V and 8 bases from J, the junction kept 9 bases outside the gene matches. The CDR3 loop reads CAWSVGAGAGHEQFF. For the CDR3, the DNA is TGTGCCTGGAGTGTTGGAGCGGGAGCTGGGCATGAGCAGTTCTTC.

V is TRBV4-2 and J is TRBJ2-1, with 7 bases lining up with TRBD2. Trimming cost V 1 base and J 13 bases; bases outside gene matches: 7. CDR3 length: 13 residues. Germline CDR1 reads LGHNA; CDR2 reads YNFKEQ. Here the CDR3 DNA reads TGTGCCAGCAGCCAAGGGGCGGGAGCTTCCCAGTTCTTC. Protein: CASSQGAGASQFF.

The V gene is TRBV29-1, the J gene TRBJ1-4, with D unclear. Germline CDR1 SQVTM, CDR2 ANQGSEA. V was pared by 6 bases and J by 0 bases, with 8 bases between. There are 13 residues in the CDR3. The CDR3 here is CSVMSSTNEKLFF. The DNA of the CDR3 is TGCAGCGTGATGAGTTCAACTAATGAAAAACTGTTTTTT. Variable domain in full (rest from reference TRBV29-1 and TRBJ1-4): SAVISQKPSRDICQRGTSLTIQCQVDSQVTMMFWYRQQPGQSLTLIATANQGSEATYESGFVIDKFPISRPNLTFSTLTVSNMSPEDSSIYLCSVMSSTNEKLFFGSGTQLSVL.

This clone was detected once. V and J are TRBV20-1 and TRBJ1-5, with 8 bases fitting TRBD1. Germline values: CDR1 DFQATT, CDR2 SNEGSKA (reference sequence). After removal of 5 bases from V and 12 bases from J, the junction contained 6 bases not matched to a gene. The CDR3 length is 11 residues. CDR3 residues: CSAERQGHQHF. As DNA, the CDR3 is TGCAGTGCTGAACGACAGGGGCACCAGCATTTT.

In DNA form, the CDR3 reads TGTGCCAGCAGCTTCGGGGACCTTAATTCACCCCTCCACTTT. The encoded protein is CASSFGDLNSPLHF. This chain links TRBV5-6 with TRBJ1-6, with D maybe TRBD1 (5 bases). V lost 2 bases and J lost 6, with 9 bases in between. Germline CDR1 is SGHDT and CDR2 is YYEEEE. The CDR3 loop spans 14 amino acids.

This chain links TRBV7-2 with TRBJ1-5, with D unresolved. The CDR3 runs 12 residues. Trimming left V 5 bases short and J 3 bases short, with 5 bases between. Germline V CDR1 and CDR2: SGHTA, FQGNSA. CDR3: CASSHNNQPQHF. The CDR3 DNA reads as TGTGCCAGCAGCCACAACAATCAGCCCCAGCATTTT.

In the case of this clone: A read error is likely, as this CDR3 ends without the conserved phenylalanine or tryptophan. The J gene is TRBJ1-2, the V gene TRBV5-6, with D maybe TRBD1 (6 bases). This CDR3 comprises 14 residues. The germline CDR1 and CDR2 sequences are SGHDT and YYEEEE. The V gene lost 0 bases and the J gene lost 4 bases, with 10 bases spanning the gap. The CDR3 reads CASSLGDRTYGYTL. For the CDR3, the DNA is TGTGCCAGCAGCTTGGGAGACAGGACCTATGGCTACACCCTC.

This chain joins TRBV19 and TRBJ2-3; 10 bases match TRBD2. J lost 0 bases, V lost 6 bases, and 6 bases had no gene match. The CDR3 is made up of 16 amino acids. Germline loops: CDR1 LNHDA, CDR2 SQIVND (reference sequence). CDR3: CASRPGLAASTDTQYF. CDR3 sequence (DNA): TGTGCCAGTAGGCCCGGACTAGCGGCTAGCACAGATACGCAGTATTTT. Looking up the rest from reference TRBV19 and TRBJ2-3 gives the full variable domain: DGGITQSPKYLFRKEGQNVTLSCEQNLNHDAMYWYRQDPGQGLRLIYYSQIVNDFQKGDIAEGYSVSREKKESFPLTVTSAQKNPTAFYLCASRPGLAASTDTQYFGPGTRLTVL.

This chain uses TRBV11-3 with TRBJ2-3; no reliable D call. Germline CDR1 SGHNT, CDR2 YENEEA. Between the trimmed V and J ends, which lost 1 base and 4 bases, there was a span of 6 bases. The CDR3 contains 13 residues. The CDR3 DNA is TGTGCCAGCAGCTTAGGTTGGTCAGATACGCAGTATTTT. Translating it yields CASSLGWSDTQYF.

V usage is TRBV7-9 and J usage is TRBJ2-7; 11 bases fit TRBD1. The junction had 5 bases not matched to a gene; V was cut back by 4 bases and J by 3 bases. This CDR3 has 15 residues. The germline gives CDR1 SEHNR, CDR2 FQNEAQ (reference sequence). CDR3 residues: CASSSPGQGVYEQYF. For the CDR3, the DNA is TGTGCCAGCAGCTCCCCGGGACAGGGGGTCTACGAGCAGTACTTC.

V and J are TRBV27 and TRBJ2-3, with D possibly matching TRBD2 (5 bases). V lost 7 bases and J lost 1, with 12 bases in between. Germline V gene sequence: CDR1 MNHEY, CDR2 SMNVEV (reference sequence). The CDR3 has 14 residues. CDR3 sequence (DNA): TGTGCCAGCACCTCTGGACTCCGCACAGATACGCAGTATTTT. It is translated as CASTSGLRTDTQYF.